This T cell receptor beta chain originates from a study of cytomegalovirus exposure and HLA in healthy donors. Study observations and caveats: Some V segments, including TRBV6-2 and TRBV6-3, were excluded as indistinguishable.

Use of 60 Vbeta and 13 Jbeta primers characterized the PCR. Clones were read by immunoSEQ multiplex PCR, and TCRdb kept only the in-frame ones, dropping some. The listing records 70,000 or so clones. In regard to this clone: Its antigen is unidentified.

Germline CDR1 is MGHRA and CDR2 is YSYEKL. There are 21 residues in the CDR3. Trimming at V came to 0 bases and at J to 2 bases, leaving 21 bases not matched to a gene. The sequence came from a female donor in good health and CMV-seropositive. Sequencing used PBMCs. V usage is TRBV4-1 and J usage is TRBJ2-7; 8 bases align to TRBD2. This CDR3 reads CASSQDQVRLPQPRGAYEQYF. The CDR3, as DNA: TGCGCCAGCAGCCAAGATCAGGTTAGATTGCCCCAACCGCGGGGGGCCTACGAGCAGTACTTC.